What follows are 5 T cell receptor beta chains derived from one specimen sequenced in a study of blood T cell repertoires in COVID-19. TCRdb keeps only in-frame clones here, not all; method: immunoSEQ multiplex PCR. The sample holds roughly 46,000 clones, about 84% seen once. Sequenced material: peripheral blood. All receptors come from a man in his sixties with acute or convalescent COVID-19.

The gene calls are TRBV6-1 and TRBJ1-2; 7 positions match TRBD1. This CDR3 region has 11 residues. The J segment lost 13 bases and the V segment lost 2 bases, leaving 4 bases of the junction unmatched. Germline CDR1 reads MNHNS; CDR2 reads SASEGT. DNA for the CDR3: TGTGCCAGCAGTGAAAGGGGGCCTCCCACCTTC. Amino acid sequence: CASSERGPPTF.

This clone is a singleton in its sample. The gene calls are TRBV3-1 (or the pseudogene TRBV3-2) and TRBJ1-2; 12 nucleotides match TRBD1. CDR1 LGHDT and CDR2 YNNKEL come from the germline V gene (reference sequence). The CDR3 length is 15 residues. V lost 3 bases and J lost 13; bases outside the gene matches: 12. The DNA of the CDR3 is TGTGCCAGCAGCCATCGGGGTGGGGACAGGGGGCACGCCACCTTC. Protein product: CASSHRGGDRGHATF.

V is TRBV5-6 and J is TRBJ2-7; TRBD2 matches 13 bases. Germline V CDR1 and CDR2: SGHDT, YYEEEE. V gave up 5 bases and J gave up 3 bases; unmatched junction bases: 2. This CDR3 has 14 amino acids. The CDR3 region has the DNA TGTGCCAGCAGACTAGCGGGGGGGAACTACGAGCAGTACTTC. Translated: CASRLAGGNYEQYF.

V usage is TRBV24-1 and J usage is TRBJ1-2, with a possible D match to TRBD1 (5 bases). Germline V CDR1 and CDR2: KGHDR, SFDVKD. The CDR3 has 10 amino acids. V lost 7 bases and J 12 bases, leaving 11 bases between the germline ends. The CDR3 loop is CATRSQVDTF. CDR3 in DNA: TGTGCCACCAGATCACAGGTGGACACCTTC.

The chain uses TRBV20-1 and TRBJ2-5; TRBD1 matches 10 bases. This CDR3 is 14 amino acids long. Germline V lookup: CDR1 DFQATT, CDR2 SNEGSKA (reference sequence). Losses at the gene ends were 3 bases for V and 5 bases for J; bases not matched to a gene: 6. CDR3 sequence: CSASTTGGRETQYF. The CDR3 DNA sequence: TGCAGTGCTAGTACGACAGGGGGCAGGGAGACCCAGTACTTC.